The clone carrying this T cell receptor beta chain was detected only a few times. The data belong to a study of blood T cells in healthy people across ages. The CDR3 runs to 17 residues. The J segment lost 2 bases and the V segment lost 4 bases, leaving 9 bases of the junction unmatched. Looked up from germline, CDR1 is SNHLY and CDR2 is FYNNEI. Then a second PCR, running about 6 to 12 cycles, was carried out with a sample-barcoded 5' primer and a J-beta primer mix. TCRdb processed the 5' RACE reads anew with MiXCR; each CDR3 protein has one entry. Of 1.5 million to 2 million distinct CDR3 sequences in the sample, approximately 50% were seen once.

This rearrangement joins TRBV2 to TRBJ1-2, with 11 bases aligning to TRBD1. Sequenced input: blood. This TCR came from a woman between 40 and 50 years old in good health. CDR3: CASSAPGQGDRNYGYTF. The DNA for the CDR3 is TGTGCCAGCAGTGCCCCGGGACAGGGGGATCGAAACTATGGCTACACCTTC.